The 5 T cell receptor beta chains in this list originate from one sample, sequenced in a study of T cell responses to AZD1222 COVID-19 vaccine. Here immunoSEQ multiplex PCR was the method, and the copy in TCRdb shows in-frame clones only, minus some. Of some 100,000 clones listed, 91% are singletons. Sequences were derived from peripheral blood, sampled on day 0 of AZD1222 vaccination. These receptors all come from an adult in good health.

This clone was seen ten or more times. The V call is TRBV7-9, the J call TRBJ2-7; D is uncertain. Germline V CDR1 and CDR2: SEHNR, FQNEAQ (reference sequence). Trimming removed 1 base at V and 4 bases at J, with 5 bases between. The CDR3 spans 12 residues. The CDR3 is CASSLEQYEQYF. The CDR3 coding sequence is TGTGCCAGCAGCTTAGAACAGTACGAGCAGTACTTC.

This clone was detected once. The gene calls are TRBV18 and TRBJ1-5; D is undetermined. This CDR3 contains 14 residues. Trimming shortened V by 3 bases and J by 0 bases, and 6 bases separated the two germline ends. Germline V gene sequence: CDR1 KGHSH, CDR2 LQKENI. CDR3 in DNA: TGTGCCAGCTCACCGCAAAATAGCAATCAGCCCCAGCATTTT. It codes for CASSPQNSNQPQHF.

This CDR3 reads CASSQDGGDVDTQYF. CDR3 in DNA: TGTGCCAGCAGCCAAGATGGCGGGGATGTAGATACGCAGTATTTT. The chain carries TRBV4-2 and TRBJ2-3; D possibly corresponds to TRBD2 (6 bases). The CDR3 is made up of 15 amino acids. Germline CDR1 LGHNA, CDR2 YNFKEQ. Trimming cost V 0 bases and J 5 bases, with 12 bases left between them.

J is TRBJ1-1 and V is TRBV12-3 or TRBV12-4; D remains unclear. The CDR3 is 13 amino acids. Trimming stripped 3 bases from V and 2 bases from J, with 7 bases between. This CDR3 reads CASSLRANTEAFF. The CDR3 region has the DNA TGTGCCAGCAGTTTGAGAGCTAACACTGAAGCTTTCTTT.

The chain employs TRBV2 and TRBJ2-5; D ambiguous. V was trimmed by 3 bases and J by 5 bases, leaving 10 bases between them. The CDR3 extends over 13 amino acids. In germline, CDR1 is SNHLY, CDR2 FYNNEI. The CDR3 reads CASSEWQQETQYF. The CDR3 region has the DNA TGTGCCAGCAGTGAGTGGCAGCAGGAGACCCAGTACTTC.